The sample holds a few counts of the clone carrying this TCR beta chain. Here immunoSEQ multiplex PCR was the method, and the copy in TCRdb shows in-frame clones only, minus some. Among about 93,000 clones listed, about 90% were seen once. This specimen belongs to a study of blood T cell repertoires in COVID-19. In germline, CDR1 is SNHLY, CDR2 FYNNEI. Trimming removed 4 bases from V and 10 bases from J; junction bases left unmatched: 6. The CDR3 is 13 residues long. The V and J genes are TRBV2 and TRBJ1-5, with 8 bases lining up with TRBD1. Material for sequencing was peripheral blood. The receptor was derived from a human donor with active COVID-19. The donor label of this sample is uncertain. The CDR3 sequence: CASSGDRTYPQHF. CDR3 coding DNA: TGTGCCAGCAGTGGGGACAGGACCTATCCCCAGCATTTT.